This T cell receptor (beta chain) was obtained from a study of blood T cell repertoires in COVID-19. About the research overall: Material from acute and convalescent COVID-19 was sourced from the United States, Italy and Spain.

In the original analysis: Amplifying reference gene primers gave estimates of nucleated cell counts. Produced via immunoSEQ multiplex PCR; TCRdb's table is partial and in-frame only. V and J calls and clone size follow that table, whereas D and trimming were derived from the DNA. The data contain hundreds of thousands of clones, about 85% of them seen just once; the ten biggest clones take up around 7.2%. The CDR3 loop spans 12 amino acids. Germline V gene sequence: CDR1 SGHDN, CDR2 FVKESK. V was clipped by 2 bases and J by 9 bases, with 8 bases between them. The sample was peripheral blood. The chain carries TRBV14 and TRBJ2-1, with D maybe TRBD1 (5 bases). The TCR sequence derives from a man aged 55 to 70 who had recovered from COVID-19. Written as DNA, the CDR3 is TGTGCCAGCAGCCAACAGGGTTTTGAGCAGTTCTTC. Translated, it gives CASSQQGFEQFF.